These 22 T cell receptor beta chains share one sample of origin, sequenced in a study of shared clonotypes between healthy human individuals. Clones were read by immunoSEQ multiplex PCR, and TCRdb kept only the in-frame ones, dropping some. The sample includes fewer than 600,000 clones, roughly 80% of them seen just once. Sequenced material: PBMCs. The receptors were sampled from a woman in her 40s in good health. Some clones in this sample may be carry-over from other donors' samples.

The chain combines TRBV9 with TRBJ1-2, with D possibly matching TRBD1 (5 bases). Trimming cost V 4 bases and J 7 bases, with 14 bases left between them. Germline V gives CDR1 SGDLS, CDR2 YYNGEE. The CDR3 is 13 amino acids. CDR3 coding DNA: TGTGCCAGCAGCTTCCGGGACGCCGGTGGCTACACCTTC. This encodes CASSFRDAGGYTF.

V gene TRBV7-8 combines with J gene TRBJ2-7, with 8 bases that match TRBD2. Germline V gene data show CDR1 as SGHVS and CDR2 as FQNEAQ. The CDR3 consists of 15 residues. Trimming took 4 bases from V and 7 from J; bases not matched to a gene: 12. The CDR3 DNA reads TGTGCCAGCAGCTCATCAGCGGGAGAAGTTTGGGAGCAGTACTTC. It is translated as CASSSSAGEVWEQYF.

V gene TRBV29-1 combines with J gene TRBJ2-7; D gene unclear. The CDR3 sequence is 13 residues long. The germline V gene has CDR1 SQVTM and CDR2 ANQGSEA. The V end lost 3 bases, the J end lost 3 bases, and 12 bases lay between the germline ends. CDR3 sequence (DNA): TGCAGCGTTGAGGCTGGGCCCGTCTACGAGCAGTACTTC. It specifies CSVEAGPVYEQYF.

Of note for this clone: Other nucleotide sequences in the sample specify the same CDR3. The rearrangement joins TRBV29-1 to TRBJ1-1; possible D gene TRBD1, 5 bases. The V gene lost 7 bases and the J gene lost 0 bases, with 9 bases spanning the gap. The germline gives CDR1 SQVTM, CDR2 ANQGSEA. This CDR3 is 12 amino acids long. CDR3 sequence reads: CSGGQMNTEAFF. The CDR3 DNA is TGCAGCGGAGGACAAATGAACACTGAAGCTTTCTTT.

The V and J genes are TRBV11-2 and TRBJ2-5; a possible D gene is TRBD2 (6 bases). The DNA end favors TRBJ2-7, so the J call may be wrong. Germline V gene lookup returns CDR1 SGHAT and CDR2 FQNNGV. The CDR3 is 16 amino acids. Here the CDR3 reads CASSLGLEATSYEQYF. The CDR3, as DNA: TGTGCCAGCAGCTTAGGACTAGAGGCGACCTCCTACGAGCAGTACTTC.

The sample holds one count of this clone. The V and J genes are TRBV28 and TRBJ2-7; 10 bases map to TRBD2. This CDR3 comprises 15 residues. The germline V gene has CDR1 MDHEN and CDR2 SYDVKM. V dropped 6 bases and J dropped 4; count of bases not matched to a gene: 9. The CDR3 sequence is CASRPSLAGHYEQYF. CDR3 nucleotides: TGTGCCAGCAGGCCTTCACTAGCGGGGCATTACGAGCAGTACTTC.

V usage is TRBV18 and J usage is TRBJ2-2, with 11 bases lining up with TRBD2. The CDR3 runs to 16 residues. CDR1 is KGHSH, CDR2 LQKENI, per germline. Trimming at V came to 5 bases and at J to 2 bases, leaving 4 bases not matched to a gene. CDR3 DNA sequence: TGTGCCAGCTCATCGACTAGCGGGAAAAACACCGGGGAGCTGTTTTTT. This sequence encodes CASSSTSGKNTGELFF.

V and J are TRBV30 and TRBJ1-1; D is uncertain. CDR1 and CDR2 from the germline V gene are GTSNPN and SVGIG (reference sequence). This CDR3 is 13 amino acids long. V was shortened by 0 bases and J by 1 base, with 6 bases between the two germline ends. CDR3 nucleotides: TGTGCCTGGAGTGTACTGAAGAACACTGAAGCTTTCTTT. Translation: CAWSVLKNTEAFF.

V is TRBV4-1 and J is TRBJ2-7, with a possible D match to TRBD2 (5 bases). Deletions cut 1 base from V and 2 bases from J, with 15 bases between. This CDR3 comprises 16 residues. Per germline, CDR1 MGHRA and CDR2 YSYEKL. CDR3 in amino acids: CASSQGASPIAYEQYF. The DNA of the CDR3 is TGCGCCAGCAGCCAAGGGGCTAGCCCAATAGCCTACGAGCAGTACTTC.

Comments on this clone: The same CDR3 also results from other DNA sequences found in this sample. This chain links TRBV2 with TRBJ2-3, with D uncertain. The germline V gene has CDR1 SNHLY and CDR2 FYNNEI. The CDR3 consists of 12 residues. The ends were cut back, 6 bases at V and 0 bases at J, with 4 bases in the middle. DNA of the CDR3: TGTGCCAGCAGCAGGAGCACAGATACGCAGTATTTT. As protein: CASSRSTDTQYF. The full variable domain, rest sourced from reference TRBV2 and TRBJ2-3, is EPEVTQTPSHQVTQMGQEVILRCVPISNHLYFYWYRQILGQKVEFLVSFYNNEISEKSEIFDDQFSVERPDGSNFTLKIRSTKLEDSAMYFCASSRSTDTQYFGPGTRLTVL.

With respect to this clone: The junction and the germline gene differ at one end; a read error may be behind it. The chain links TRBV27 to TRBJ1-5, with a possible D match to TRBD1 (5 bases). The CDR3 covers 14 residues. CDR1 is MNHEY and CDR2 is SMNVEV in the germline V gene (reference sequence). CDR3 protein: CASSRRGSSQPQHF. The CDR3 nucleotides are TGTGCCAGCAGCAGGCGGGGGAGCAGTCAGCCCCAGCATTTT.

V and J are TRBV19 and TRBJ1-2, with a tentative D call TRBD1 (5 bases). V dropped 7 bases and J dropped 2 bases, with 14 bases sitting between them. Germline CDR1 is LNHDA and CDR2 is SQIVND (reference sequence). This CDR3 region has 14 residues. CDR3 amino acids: CASKSGTPNYGYTF. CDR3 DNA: TGTGCCAGTAAATCCGGGACGCCGAACTATGGCTACACCTTC.

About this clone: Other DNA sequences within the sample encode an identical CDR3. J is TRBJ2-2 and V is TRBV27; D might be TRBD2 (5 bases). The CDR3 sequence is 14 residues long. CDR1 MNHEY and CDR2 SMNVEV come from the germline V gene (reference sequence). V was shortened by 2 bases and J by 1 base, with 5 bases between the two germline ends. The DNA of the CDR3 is TGTGCCAGCAGTTTAAGCGGGAACACCGGGGAGCTGTTTTTT. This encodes CASSLSGNTGELFF.

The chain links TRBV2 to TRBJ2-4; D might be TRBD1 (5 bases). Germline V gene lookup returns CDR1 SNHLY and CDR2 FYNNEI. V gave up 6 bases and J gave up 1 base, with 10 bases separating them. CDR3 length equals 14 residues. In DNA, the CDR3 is TGTGCCAGCAGCGCGTCAGGGGCCAAAAACATTCAGTACTTC. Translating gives CASSASGAKNIQYF.

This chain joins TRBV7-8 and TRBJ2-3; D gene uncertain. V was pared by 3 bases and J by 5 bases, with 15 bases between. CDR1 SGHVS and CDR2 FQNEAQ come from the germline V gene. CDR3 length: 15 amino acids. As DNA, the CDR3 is TGTGCCAGCAGCTTGTTGTCGGGCGCGAGAGATACGCAGTATTTT. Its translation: CASSLLSGARDTQYF.

Here the CDR3 reads CASSLIPGQQETQYF. The CDR3 DNA is TGTGCCAGCAGCTTAATCCCGGGACAGCAAGAGACCCAGTACTTC. J is TRBJ2-5 and V is TRBV7-2; 7 nucleotides align to TRBD1. This CDR3 has 15 residues. V lost 2 bases to trimming and J lost 2 bases; unmatched junction nucleotides: 5. Germline CDR1 and CDR2: SGHTA and FQGNSA.

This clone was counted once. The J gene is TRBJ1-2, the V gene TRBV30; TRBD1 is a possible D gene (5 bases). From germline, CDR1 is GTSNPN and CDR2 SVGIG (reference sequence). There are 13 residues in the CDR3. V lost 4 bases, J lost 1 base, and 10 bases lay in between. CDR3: CAWKVGGNYGYTF. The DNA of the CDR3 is TGTGCCTGGAAGGTGGGGGGTAACTATGGCTACACCTTC. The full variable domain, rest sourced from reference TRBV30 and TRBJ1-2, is SQTIHQWPATLVQPVGSPLSLECTVEGTSNPNLYWYRQAAGRGLQLLFYSVGIGQISSEVPQNLSASRPQDRQFILSSKKLLLSDSGFYLCAWKVGGNYGYTFGSGTRLTVV.

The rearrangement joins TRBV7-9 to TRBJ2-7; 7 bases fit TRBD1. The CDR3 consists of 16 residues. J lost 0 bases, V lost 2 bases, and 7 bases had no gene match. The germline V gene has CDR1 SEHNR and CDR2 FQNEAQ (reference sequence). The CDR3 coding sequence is TGTGCCAGCAGCTTAATGTGGTCAGGGGGCTCCTACGAGCAGTACTTC. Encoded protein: CASSLMWSGGSYEQYF.

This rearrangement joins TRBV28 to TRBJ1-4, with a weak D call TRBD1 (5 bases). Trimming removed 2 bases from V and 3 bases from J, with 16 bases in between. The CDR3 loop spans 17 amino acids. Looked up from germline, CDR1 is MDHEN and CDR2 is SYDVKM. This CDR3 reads CASSLIRLRAANEKLFF. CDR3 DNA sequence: TGTGCCAGCAGTTTAATCCGGCTCAGGGCTGCTAATGAAAAACTGTTTTTT.

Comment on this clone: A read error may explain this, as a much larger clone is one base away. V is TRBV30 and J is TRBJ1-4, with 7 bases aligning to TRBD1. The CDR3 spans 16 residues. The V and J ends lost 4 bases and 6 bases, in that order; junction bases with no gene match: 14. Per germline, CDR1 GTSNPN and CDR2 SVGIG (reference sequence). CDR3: CAWKFAGGSRDEKLFF. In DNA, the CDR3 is TGTGCCTGGAAGTTCGCAGGGGGTAGTCGAGATGAAAAACTGTTTTTT.

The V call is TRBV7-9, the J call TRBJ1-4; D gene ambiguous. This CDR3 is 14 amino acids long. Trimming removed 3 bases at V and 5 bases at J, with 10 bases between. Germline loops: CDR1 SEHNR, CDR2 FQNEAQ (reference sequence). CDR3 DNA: TGTGCCAGCAGCTTCGGGAGAGAGAATGAAAAACTGTTTTTT. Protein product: CASSFGRENEKLFF.

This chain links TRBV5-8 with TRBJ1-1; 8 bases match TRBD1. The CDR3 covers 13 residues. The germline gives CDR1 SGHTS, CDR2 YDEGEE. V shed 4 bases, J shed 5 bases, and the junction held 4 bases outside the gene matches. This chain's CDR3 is CASSRQGRTEAFF. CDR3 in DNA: TGTGCCAGCAGCAGACAGGGGAGGACTGAAGCTTTCTTT.